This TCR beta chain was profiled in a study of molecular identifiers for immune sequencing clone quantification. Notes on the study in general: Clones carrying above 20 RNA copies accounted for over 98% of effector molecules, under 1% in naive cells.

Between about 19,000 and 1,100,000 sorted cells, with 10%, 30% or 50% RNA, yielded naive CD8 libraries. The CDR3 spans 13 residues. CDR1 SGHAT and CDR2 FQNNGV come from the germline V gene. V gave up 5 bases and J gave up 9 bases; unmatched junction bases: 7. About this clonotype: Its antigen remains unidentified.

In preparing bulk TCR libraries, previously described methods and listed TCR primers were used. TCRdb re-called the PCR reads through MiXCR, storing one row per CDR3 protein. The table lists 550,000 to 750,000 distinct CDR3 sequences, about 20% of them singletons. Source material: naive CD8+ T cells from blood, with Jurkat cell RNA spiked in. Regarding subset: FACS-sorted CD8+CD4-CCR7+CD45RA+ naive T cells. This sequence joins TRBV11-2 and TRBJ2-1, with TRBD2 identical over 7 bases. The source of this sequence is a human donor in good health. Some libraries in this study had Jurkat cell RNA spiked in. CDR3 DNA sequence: TGTGCCAGCAGCCCAAGTTTAGCGGGTGAGCAGTTCTTC. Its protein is CASSPSLAGEQFF.